This T cell receptor beta chain came from a study of response to subunit inactivated influenza vaccine (dated by TCRdb to the late 2010s). With regard to the full study: The study used deep quantitative T cell receptor repertoire profiling to track responses to a trivalent subunit inactivated influenza vaccine. Overall study outcomes, separate from this receptor: According to the authors, only a limited number of new T cells may be recruited by each seasonal influenza vaccination.

Library preparation employed RT-PCR. Sequencing used an Illumina HiSeq 2500. TCRdb cleaned the public reads at Q25 with fastp, built clones with MiXCR and kept in-frame beta chains. When rows share a CDR3 protein, they turn into one entry using the most common DNA and genes. The table for this sample lists 250,000 to 350,000 distinct CDR3 sequences; approximately 20% of them were counted only once. Approximately 10% of the sample lies in the top ten. This clonotype was found a few times. Its target antigen remains unknown. Base qualities are not at hand, and no much larger clone is one base apart. The sequence derives from a man between 50 and 70 years old who received an inactivated influenza vaccine. Donor details come from another sample of the same person, matched by shared clones. The source was PBMCs from blood, collected 21 months after vaccination.

The sequence in DNA is TGTGCCAGCAGCCGACTGCCGACTAATGAAAAACTGTTTTTT. Its translation is CASSRLPTNEKLFF. The chain employs TRBV12-3 or TRBV12-4 and TRBJ1-4; no D gene is confidently identified. The V and J ends are trimmed by 6 bases and 2 bases, leaving 10 bases between them. Inclusive of the bounding cysteine and phenylalanine, the CDR3 is 14 residues long. Only the CDR3 DNA stays, 42 bases, in frame from base 1.